This record looks at one T cell receptor (beta chain) sequence and its context. Its antigen is undetermined. The record originates from a study of shared clonotypes between healthy human individuals. Study-wide results and caveats: About 5% was the fraction of naive CD4 clonotypes found shared across several donors.

This CDR3 contains 15 residues. Germline loops: CDR1 MDHEN, CDR2 SYDVKM. The V and J ends lost 7 bases and 2 bases, in that order; junction bases with no gene match: 8. The naive CD8 fraction comprised CD45RO-negative cells positively selected for CCR7 and excluded terminally differentiated effector memory CD45RA+ cells. Sequencing was performed with immunoSEQ multiplex PCR; in TCRdb, only in-frame clones are kept and a portion is missing. In the table there are roughly 650,000 clones, approximately 96% of which are singletons. This receptor was identified in a woman between 25 and 40 years old in good health. This chain connects TRBV28 to TRBJ2-7; 10 nucleotides align to TRBD2. Specimen: naive CD8+ T cells sorted from blood. The CDR3 loop is CASTLTSGATYEQYF. The CDR3 DNA follows: TGTGCCAGCACCCTCACTAGCGGGGCTACCTACGAGCAGTACTTC.